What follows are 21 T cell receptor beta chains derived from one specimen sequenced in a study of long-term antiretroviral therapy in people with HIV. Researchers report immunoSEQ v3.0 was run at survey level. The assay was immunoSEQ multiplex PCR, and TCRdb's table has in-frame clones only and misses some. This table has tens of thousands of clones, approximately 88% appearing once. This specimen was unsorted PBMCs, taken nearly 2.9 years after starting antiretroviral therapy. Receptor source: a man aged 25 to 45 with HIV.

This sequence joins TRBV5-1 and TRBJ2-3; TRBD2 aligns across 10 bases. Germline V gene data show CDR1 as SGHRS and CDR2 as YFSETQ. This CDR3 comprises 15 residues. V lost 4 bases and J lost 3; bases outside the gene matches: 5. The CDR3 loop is CASSETSGRTDTQYF. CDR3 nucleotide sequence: TGCGCCAGCAGCGAGACTAGCGGGCGGACAGATACGCAGTATTTT.

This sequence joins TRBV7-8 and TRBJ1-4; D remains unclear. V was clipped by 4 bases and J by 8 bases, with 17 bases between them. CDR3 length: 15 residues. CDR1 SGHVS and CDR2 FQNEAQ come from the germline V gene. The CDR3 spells CASSWHREFREKLFF. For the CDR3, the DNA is TGTGCCAGCAGCTGGCACCGGGAATTTAGGGAAAAACTGTTTTTT.

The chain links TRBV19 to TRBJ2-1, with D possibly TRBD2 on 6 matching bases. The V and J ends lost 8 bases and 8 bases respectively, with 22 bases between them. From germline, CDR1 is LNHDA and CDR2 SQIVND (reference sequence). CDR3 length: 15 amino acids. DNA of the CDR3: TGTGCCAGTGGGGGACGGGGGTTGCGTTGGGATGAGCAGTTCTTC. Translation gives CASGGRGLRWDEQFF. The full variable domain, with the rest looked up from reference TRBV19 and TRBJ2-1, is DGGITQSPKYLFRKEGQNVTLSCEQNLNHDAMYWYRQDPGQGLRLIYYSQIVNDFQKGDIAEGYSVSREKKESFPLTVTSAQKNPTAFYLCASGGRGLRWDEQFFGPGTRLTVL.

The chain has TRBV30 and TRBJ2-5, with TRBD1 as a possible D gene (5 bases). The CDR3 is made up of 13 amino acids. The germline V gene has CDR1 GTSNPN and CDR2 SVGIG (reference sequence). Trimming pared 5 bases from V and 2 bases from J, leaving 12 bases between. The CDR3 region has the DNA TGTGCCTGGGGCAGACAGTATCAAGAGACCCAGTACTTC. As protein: CAWGRQYQETQYF.

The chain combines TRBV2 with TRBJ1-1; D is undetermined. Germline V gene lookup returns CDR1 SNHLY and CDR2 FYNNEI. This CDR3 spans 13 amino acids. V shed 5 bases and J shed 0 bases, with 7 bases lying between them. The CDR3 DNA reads TGTGCCAGCAGTCCGACGGTGAACACTGAAGCTTTCTTT. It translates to CASSPTVNTEAFF.

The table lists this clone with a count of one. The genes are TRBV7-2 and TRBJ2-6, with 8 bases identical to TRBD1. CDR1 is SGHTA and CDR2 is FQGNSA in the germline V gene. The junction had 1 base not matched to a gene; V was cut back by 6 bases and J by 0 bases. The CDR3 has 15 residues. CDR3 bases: TGTGCCAGCAGGACAGGGGCCTCTGGGGCCAACGTCCTGACTTTC. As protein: CASRTGASGANVLTF.

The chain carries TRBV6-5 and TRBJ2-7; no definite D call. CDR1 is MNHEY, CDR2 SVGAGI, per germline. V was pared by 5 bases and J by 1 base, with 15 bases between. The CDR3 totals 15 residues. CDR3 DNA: TGTGCCAGCAGTACTCGCTTGGCTACGTCCTACGAGCAGTACTTC. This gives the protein CASSTRLATSYEQYF.

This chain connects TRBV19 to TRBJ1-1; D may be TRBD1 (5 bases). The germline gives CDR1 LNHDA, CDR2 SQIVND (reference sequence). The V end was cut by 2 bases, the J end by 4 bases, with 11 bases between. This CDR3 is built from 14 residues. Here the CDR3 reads CASSIQGLVTEAFF. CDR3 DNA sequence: TGTGCCAGTAGTATACAGGGTTTAGTCACTGAAGCTTTCTTT.

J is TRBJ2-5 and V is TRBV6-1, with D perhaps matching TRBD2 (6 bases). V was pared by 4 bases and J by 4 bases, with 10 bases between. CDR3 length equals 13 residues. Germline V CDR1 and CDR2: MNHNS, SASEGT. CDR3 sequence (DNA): TGTGCCAGCAGTGGGCACGGGAGAGAGACCCAGTACTTC. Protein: CASSGHGRETQYF.

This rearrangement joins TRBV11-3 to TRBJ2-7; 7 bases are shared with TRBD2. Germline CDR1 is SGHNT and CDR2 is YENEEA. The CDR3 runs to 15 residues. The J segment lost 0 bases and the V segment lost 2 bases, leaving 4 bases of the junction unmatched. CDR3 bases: TGTGCCAGCAGCTTATTCGGCGGGAGCTCCTACGAGCAGTACTTC. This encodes CASSLFGGSSYEQYF. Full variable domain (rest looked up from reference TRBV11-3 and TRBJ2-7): EAGVVQSPRYKIIEKKQPVAFWCNPISGHNTLYWYLQNLGQGPELLIRYENEEAVDDSQLPKDRFSAERLKGVDSTLKIQPAELGDSAVYLCASSLFGGSSYEQYFGPGTRLTVT.

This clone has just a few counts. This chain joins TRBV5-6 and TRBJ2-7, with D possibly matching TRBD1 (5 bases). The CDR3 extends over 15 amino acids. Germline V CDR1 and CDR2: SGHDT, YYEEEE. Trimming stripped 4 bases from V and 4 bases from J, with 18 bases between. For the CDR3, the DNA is TGTGCCAGCAGCGGTTTGAAGGGGCGACAGTACGAGCAGTACTTC. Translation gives CASSGLKGRQYEQYF.

The CDR3 region is CASSFTVVAANTEAFF. CDR3 bases: TGTGCCAGCAGTTTTACCGTAGTGGCAGCAAACACTGAAGCTTTCTTT. The J gene is TRBJ1-1, the V gene TRBV27; D is unresolved. Trimming shortened V by 3 bases and J by 2 bases, and 16 bases separated the two germline ends. The CDR3 spans 16 residues. Germline V gives CDR1 MNHEY, CDR2 SMNVEV (reference sequence).

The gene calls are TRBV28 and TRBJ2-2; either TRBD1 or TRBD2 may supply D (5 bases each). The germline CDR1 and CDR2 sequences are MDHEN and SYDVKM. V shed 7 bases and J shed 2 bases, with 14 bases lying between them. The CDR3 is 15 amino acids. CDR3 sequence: CASTKGDRNTGELFF. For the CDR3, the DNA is TGTGCCAGCACCAAAGGGGACCGAAACACCGGGGAGCTGTTTTTT. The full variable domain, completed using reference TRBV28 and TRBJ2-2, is DVKVTQSSRYLVKRTGEKVFLECVQDMDHENMFWYRQDPGLGLRLIYFSYDVKMKEKGDIPEGYSVSREKKERFSLILESASTNQTSMYLCASTKGDRNTGELFFGEGSRLTVL.

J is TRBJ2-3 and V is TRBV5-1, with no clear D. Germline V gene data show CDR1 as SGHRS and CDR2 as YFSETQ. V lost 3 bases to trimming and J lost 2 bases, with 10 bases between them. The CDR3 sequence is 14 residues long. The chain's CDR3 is CASSSRATTDTQYF. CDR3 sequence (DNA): TGCGCCAGCAGCTCTCGCGCGACCACAGATACGCAGTATTTT.

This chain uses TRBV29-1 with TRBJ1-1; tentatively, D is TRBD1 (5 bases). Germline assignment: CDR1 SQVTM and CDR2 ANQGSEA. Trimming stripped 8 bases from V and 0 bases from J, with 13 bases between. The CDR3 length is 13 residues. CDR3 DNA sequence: TGCAGCAGTTGGGGCAGCATGAACACTGAAGCTTTCTTT. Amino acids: CSSWGSMNTEAFF.

As DNA, the CDR3 is TGTGCCAGCTCACCAACTAGCGGGGCCTCACAGTACTTC. It codes for CASSPTSGASQYF. V usage is TRBV18 and J usage is TRBJ2-4; 10 bases are shared with TRBD2. This CDR3 contains 13 residues. Germline loops: CDR1 KGHSH, CDR2 LQKENI. The ends lost 2 bases at V and 13 bases at J; junction bases unmatched: 5.

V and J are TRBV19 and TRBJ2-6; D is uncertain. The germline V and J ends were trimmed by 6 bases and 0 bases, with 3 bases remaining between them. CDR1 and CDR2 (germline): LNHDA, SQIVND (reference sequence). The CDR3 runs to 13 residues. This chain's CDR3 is CASRISGANVLTF. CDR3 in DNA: TGTGCCAGTAGGATCTCTGGGGCCAACGTCCTGACTTTC. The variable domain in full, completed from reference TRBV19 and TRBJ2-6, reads DGGITQSPKYLFRKEGQNVTLSCEQNLNHDAMYWYRQDPGQGLRLIYYSQIVNDFQKGDIAEGYSVSREKKESFPLTVTSAQKNPTAFYLCASRISGANVLTFGAGSRLTVL.

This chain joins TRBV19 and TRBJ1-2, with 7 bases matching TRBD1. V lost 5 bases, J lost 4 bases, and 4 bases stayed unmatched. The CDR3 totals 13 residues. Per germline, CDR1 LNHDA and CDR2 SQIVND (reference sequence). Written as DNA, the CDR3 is TGTGCCAGTAGTTTCCGACAGGGCTATGGCTACACCTTC. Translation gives CASSFRQGYGYTF. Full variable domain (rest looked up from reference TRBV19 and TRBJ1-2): DGGITQSPKYLFRKEGQNVTLSCEQNLNHDAMYWYRQDPGQGLRLIYYSQIVNDFQKGDIAEGYSVSREKKESFPLTVTSAQKNPTAFYLCASSFRQGYGYTFGSGTRLTVV.

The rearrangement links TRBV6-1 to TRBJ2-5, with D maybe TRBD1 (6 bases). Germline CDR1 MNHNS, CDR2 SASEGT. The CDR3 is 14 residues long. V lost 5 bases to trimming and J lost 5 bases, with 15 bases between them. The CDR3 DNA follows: TGTGCCAGCAGTTATACAGGGAACTGGGAGACCCAGTACTTC. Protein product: CASSYTGNWETQYF.

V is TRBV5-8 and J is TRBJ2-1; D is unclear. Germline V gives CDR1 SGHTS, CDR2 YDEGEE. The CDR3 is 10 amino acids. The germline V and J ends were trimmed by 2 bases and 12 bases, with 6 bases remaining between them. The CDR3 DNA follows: TGTGCCAGCAGCTTTTCCCCGCAGTTCTTC. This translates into CASSFSPQFF. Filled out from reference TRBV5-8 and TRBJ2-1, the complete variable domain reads EAGVTQSPTHLIKTRGQQATLRCSPISGHTSVYWYQQALGLGLQFLLWYDEGEERNRGNFPPRFSGRQFPNYSSELNVNALELEDSALYLCASSFSPQFFGPGTRLTVL.

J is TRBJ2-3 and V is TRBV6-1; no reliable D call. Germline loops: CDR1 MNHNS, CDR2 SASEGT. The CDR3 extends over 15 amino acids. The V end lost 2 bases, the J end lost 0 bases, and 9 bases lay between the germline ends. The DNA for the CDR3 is TGTGCCAGCAGTGAAAGTCGTAGGAGCACAGATACGCAGTATTTT. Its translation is CASSESRRSTDTQYF.